This TCR beta chain was sequenced during a study of siplizumab effects on memory and regulatory T cells. Deletions cut 1 base from V and 6 bases from J, with 15 bases between. Germline CDR1 MGHRA, CDR2 YSYEKL. The CDR3 runs 15 residues. Profiled with immunoSEQ multiplex PCR; TCRdb holds only in-frame clones, not every one. The table has 70,000 to 90,000 clones, 93% seen once. The receptor was isolated from a human donor in good health. The source material was CD8+ T cells sorted from blood. The chain recombines TRBV4-1 with TRBJ1-1; no clear D. CDR3: CASSQVDSLRPEAFF. In DNA form, the CDR3 reads TGCGCCAGCAGCCAAGTAGACTCCCTCCGGCCTGAAGCTTTCTTT.